This T cell receptor beta chain was recovered during a study of CD4+ T cells in melanoma. Study observations and caveats: A reported correlation linked neoantigen-specific CD4+ T cells to CD8+, macrophage and B cell function. Reportedly, melanoma neoantigen-specific CD4+ T cells showed varied differentiation states.

The germline V gene encodes CDR1 SGDLS and CDR2 YYNGEE. V lost 1 base and J lost 6; bases outside the gene matches: 3. The CDR3 is 14 residues long. Sequencing was performed with immunoSEQ multiplex PCR; in TCRdb, only in-frame clones are kept and a portion is missing. The sample lists about 6,700 clones, approximately 72% seen once, with about 20% in the top ten. This clone has a handful of counts. Its antigen remains unknown. The sequence was collected from a human donor with melanoma. The specimen sequenced was cells from a culture (not recorded whether cultured in vitro). This chain connects TRBV9 to TRBJ1-4; 7 nucleotides align to TRBD1. DNA of the CDR3: TGTGCCAGCAGCGTATCAGGGACAGATGAAAAACTGTTTTTT. It is translated as CASSVSGTDEKLFF.